The sequence of this T cell receptor (beta chain) was determined in a study of T cells in Graves' hyperthyroidism and ophthalmopathy. Trimming cost V 0 bases and J 0 bases, with 12 bases left between them. CDR3 length: 16 residues. Germline assignment: CDR1 MGHRA and CDR2 YSYEKL. RNA transcripts served as the template for amplifying TCR beta CDR3 regions. Carried out on the TCR CDR3, a first-round RT-PCR used the HTBI primer set. TCRdb reprocessed the multiplex PCR reads via MiXCR and lists one record per CDR3 protein. The table has about 290,000 distinct CDR3 sequences, about 14% seen once. The rearrangement links TRBV4-1 to TRBJ2-7, with D maybe TRBD2 (6 bases). The clonotype comes from a young woman with Graves' hyperthyroidism that later progressed to Graves' ophthalmopathy. Sequencing was carried out using blood. The CDR3: CASSQERRGSSYEQYF. CDR3 bases: TGCGCCAGCAGCCAAGAAAGGCGGGGAAGCTCCTACGAGCAGTACTTC.